This TCR beta chain is drawn from a study of cytomegalovirus exposure and HLA in healthy donors. Study information: Of approximately 400 genotyped donors, more than 75% clustered with self-reported Caucasian donors. Study outcomes and limitations: In an earlier analysis, productive rearrangement rates for most beta V segments clustered near 87% or 30%. Reportedly, fewer N-insertions than the roughly 700-donor mean appeared in an Asian-associated ancestry cluster in a later analysis.

This clone has just a few counts. As yet, its antigen is unknown. Participants comprised healthy donors of bone marrow. In germline, CDR1 is MNHEY, CDR2 SVGAGI. The CDR3 contains 15 residues. V was pared by 5 bases and J by 3 bases, with 6 bases of the junction left unmatched. The PCR ran on 60 Vbeta and 13 Jbeta primers. The method was immunoSEQ multiplex PCR; TCRdb's version includes in-frame clones alone and lacks a portion of them. In the table there are about 140,000 clones, 8.5% to 10% of which are singletons. Sample: PBMCs. This TCR was recovered from a man aged 50 to 60 in good health and CMV-seronegative. The chain has TRBV6-5 and TRBJ1-1, with 10 bases that match TRBD1. The CDR3 region is CASSPLGTGDTEAFF. The CDR3 coding sequence is TGTGCCAGCAGTCCTCTCGGGACAGGGGACACTGAAGCTTTCTTT.